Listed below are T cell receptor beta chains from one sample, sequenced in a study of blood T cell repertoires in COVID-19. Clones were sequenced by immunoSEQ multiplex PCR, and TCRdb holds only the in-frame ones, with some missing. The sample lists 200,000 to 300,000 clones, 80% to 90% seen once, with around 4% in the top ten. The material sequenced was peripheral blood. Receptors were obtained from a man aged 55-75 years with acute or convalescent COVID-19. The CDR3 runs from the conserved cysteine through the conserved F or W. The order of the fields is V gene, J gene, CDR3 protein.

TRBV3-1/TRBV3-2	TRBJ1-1	CASSQAGRITEAFF
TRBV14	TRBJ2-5	CASSQRPGQAHLGTQYF
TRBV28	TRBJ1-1	CASRRTGGRTEAFF
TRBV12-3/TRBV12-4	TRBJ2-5	CASSAGGGETQYF
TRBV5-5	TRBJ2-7	CASSQGANEQYF
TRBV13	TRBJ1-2	CASSSMTGGDYGYTF
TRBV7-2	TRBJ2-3	CASSTAARWRGFYTDTQYF
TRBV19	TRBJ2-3	CASSIFGGTGSPDTQYF
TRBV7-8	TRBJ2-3	CASSPTPLAGVKDTQYF
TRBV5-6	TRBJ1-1	CASSSRDRGNTEAFF
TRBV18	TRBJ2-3	CASSPTRGQTDTQYF
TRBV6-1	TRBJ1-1	CASSETNRGGTEAFF
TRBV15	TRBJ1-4	CATSRSRQGGSEKLFF
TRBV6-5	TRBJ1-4	CASRTKGQGNEKLFF
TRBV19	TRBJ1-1	CASEATGSQLGDLNTEAFF
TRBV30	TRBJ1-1	CAWAPTGNTEAFF
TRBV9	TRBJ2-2	CASSPHPGLAKDTGELFF
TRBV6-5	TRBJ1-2	CASSYGGINDGYTF
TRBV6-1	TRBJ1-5	CASSERSYSSNQPQHF
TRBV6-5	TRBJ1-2	CASRLTGVHGYTF
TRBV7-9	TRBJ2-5	CASRVQGLGETQYF
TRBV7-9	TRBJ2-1	CASSPGVDNEQFF
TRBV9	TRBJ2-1	CASSVALAGGSEQFF
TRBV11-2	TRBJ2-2	CASSRTSGRASTGELFF
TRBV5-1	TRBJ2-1	CASSYRTSYNEQFF
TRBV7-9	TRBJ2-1	CASSPGTSSGNEQFF
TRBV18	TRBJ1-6	CASSPRTGSSYNSPLHF
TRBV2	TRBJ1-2	CASRGTGGEDYGYTF
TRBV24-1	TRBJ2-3	CATSATPEGIGTDTQYF
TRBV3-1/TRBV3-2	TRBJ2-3	CASSQGLNERDTQYF
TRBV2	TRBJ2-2	CASSPGTGNTGELFF
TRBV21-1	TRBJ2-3	CASSKRVRGEGDTQYF
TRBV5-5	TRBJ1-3	CASSFRDREVNTIYF
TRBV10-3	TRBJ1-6	CAISPFQPGGSSPLHF
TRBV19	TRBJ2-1	CASSLLAGVTNEQFF
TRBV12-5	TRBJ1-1	CASGFPGTPASEAFF
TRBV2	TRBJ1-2	CARSEGQGYGYTF
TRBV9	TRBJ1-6	CASSAATGEDSPLHF
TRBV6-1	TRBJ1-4	CASSVKQGTTNEKLFF
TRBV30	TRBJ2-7	CAWNRGIRNEQYF
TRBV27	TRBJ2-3	CASSSRGLAGVPYTDTQYF
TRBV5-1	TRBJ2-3	CASSLVSGGEAQYF
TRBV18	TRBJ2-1	CASSPNTAGQNEQFF
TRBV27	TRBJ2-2	CASGSALAGGPGELFF
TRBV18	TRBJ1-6	CASSPLHGGRRYSPLHF